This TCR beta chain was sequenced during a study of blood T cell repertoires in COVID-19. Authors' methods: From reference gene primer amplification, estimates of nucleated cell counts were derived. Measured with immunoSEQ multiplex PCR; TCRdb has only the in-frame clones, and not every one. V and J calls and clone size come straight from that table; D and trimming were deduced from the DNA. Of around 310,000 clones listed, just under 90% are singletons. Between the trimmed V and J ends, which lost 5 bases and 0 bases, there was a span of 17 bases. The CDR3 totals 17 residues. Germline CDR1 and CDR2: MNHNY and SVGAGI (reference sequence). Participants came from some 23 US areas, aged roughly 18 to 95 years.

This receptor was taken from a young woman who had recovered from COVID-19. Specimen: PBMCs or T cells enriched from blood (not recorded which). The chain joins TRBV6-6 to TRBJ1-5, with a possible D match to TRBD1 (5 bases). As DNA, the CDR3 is TGTGCCAGCAGTCCAGGGAGGACTGGCTATAGCAATCAGCCCCAGCATTTT. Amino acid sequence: CASSPGRTGYSNQPQHF.